This T cell receptor beta chain was identified during a study of graft-versus-host responses after intestinal transplantation. Germline lookup yields CDR1 SGHNT and CDR2 YYREEE (reference sequence). CDR3 size: 13 residues. V was shortened by 9 bases and J by 1 base, with 12 bases between the two germline ends. Profiled with immunoSEQ multiplex PCR; TCRdb holds only in-frame clones, not every one. The table records around 100,000 clones, roughly 93% of them present only once. Worth noting for this clone: Its antigen is still unknown.

Sample: unstimulated CD8+ T cells sorted from spleen or lymph node cells, taken before transplant. The TCR sequence derives from a human donor who was the organ donor for an intestinal transplant. This chain connects TRBV5-4 to TRBJ2-3; D unresolved. CDR3 residues: CATRDSRTDTQYF. CDR3 in DNA: TGTGCCACTCGAGATTCGCGCACAGATACGCAGTATTTT.